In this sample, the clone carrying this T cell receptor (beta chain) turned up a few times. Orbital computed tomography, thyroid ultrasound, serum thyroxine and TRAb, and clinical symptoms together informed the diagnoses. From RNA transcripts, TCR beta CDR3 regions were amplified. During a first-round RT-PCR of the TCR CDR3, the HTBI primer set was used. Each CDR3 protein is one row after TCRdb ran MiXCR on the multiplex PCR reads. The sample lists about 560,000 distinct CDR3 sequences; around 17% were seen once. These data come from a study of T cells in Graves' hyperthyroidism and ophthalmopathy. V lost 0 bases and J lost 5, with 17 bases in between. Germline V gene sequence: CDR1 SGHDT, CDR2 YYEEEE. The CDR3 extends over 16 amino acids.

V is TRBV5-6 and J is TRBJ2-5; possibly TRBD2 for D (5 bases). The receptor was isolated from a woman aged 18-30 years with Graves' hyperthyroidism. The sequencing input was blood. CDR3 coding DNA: TGTGCCAGCAGCTTGGTAGCTAGCAGGAGTTTCGAGACCCAGTACTTC. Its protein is CASSLVASRSFETQYF.